This T cell receptor (beta chain) was sequenced for a study of T-cell reconstitution after alpha-beta-depleted transplantation in children. As it was prepared, the TCRbeta library received unique molecular identifiers. TCRdb re-called the PCR reads through MiXCR, storing one row per CDR3 protein. The sample records around 420,000 distinct CDR3 sequences, 15% to 20% being singletons. Whole-study findings and limits: About two months after transplant, alpha-beta T cells reportedly came from several hundred expanded graft clones. High day-60 TCRbeta diversity in some patients came from surviving recipient T cells and thymic progenitors. The authors attributed T-cell counts and diversity one year after transplant mostly to newly produced T cells.

CDR3 length: 13 amino acids. Trimming took off 3 bases at V and 5 bases at J, with 7 bases between the two ends. Germline V gene sequence: CDR1 KGHSH, CDR2 LQKENI. There are many counts of this clonotype. Its antigen is not known. The receptor comes from a boy younger than two who had a stem cell transplant for Wiskott-Aldrich syndrome, so the T cells may come from the graft donor. Sequenced material: PBMCs, mostly from graft donor cells, taken 360 days after TCRalphabeta/CD19-depleted stem cell transplant. This chain uses TRBV18 with TRBJ2-2; D call uncertain. CDR3 protein: CASSPQATGELFF. Here the CDR3 DNA reads TGTGCCAGCTCACCTCAGGCGACCGGGGAGCTGTTTTTT.